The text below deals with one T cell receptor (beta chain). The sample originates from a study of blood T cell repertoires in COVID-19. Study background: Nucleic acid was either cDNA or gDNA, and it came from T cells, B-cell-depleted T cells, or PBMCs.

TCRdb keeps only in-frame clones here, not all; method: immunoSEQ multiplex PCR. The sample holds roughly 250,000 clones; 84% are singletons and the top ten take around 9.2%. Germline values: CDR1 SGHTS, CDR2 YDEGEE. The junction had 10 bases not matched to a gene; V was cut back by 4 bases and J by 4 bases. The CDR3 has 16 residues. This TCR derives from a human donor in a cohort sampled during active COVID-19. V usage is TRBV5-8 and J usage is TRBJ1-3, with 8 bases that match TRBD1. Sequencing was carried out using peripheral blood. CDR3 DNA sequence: TGTGCCAGCAGCCTTGGGACAGGTACCTACGGAAACACCATATATTTT. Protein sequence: CASSLGTGTYGNTIYF. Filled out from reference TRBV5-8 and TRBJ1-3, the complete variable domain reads EAGVTQSPTHLIKTRGQQATLRCSPISGHTSVYWYQQALGLGLQFLLWYDEGEERNRGNFPPRFSGRQFPNYSSELNVNALELEDSALYLCASSLGTGTYGNTIYFGEGSWLTVV.